This T cell receptor (beta chain) is from a study of cytomegalovirus exposure and HLA in healthy donors. Overall study: In an earlier analysis, approximately 120 million unique TCR beta sequences were found from 200 million or so T cells. The study, taken as a whole, reports: Among immune exposure information, only CMV serostatus was available. It was shown in a later analysis that HLA-associated TCR beta chains were more clonally expanded than other, equally common chains.

CDR1 and CDR2 (germline): SNHLY, FYNNEI. The CDR3 is 13 residues long. V was clipped by 8 bases and J by 0 bases; unmatched bases: 4. In the PCR, 60 Vbeta and 13 Jbeta primers were used. Profiling relied on immunoSEQ multiplex PCR, and the TCRdb table lists in-frame clones only, not all of them. The sample carries 120,000 to 150,000 clones, around 83% recorded once. A remark on this clone: Its target is not known.

This chain connects TRBV2 to TRBJ2-7, with 7 bases lining up with TRBD1. The source of this sequence is a man aged 40-50 years in good health and CMV-seropositive. The sample was PBMCs. The DNA of the CDR3 is TGTGCCAGCGAGGGACAGAGCTCCTACGAGCAGTACTTC. Protein product: CASEGQSSYEQYF. Combining the CDR3 with reference TRBV2 and TRBJ2-7 gives the whole variable domain EPEVTQTPSHQVTQMGQEVILRCVPISNHLYFYWYRQILGQKVEFLVSFYNNEISEKSEIFDDQFSVERPDGSNFTLKIRSTKLEDSAMYFCASEGQSSYEQYFGPGTRLTVT.